The following is a T cell receptor (beta chain) sequence with its context. Antigen: not known. This specimen comes from a study of shared clonotypes between healthy human individuals. In the study overall: CD4 naive cells filled three plates per donor, CD4 memory three, CD8 naive two and CD8 memory one.

Trimming left V 5 bases short and J 7 bases short, with 15 bases between. Germline assignment: CDR1 MRHNA and CDR2 SNTAGT. The CDR3 spans 14 residues. TCRdb's table, derived via immunoSEQ multiplex PCR, lists solely in-frame clones and lacks some. Of fewer than 1.8 million clones in the sample, approximately 98.5% were seen once. Study-level points and caveats: Across a handful of donors, naive CD4 shared about 5%, naive CD8 more than 3%, memory CD4 approximately 2.5%, memory CD8 0.4% to 0.5%. At large depth, rarefaction still showed sorted-subset sequencing to be incomplete.

Investigators divided CD4+ cells into CD45RA+ naive and CD45RA-negative memory subsets. This TCR was recovered from a man younger than 45 in good health. The source material was naive CD4+ T cells sorted from blood. Documented subset: CD45RA+ positively selected. The gene calls are TRBV6-4 and TRBJ2-1; perhaps D is TRBD1 or TRBD2 (5 bases each). The CDR3 loop reads CASSPGPSWNEQFF. In nucleotides, the CDR3 is TGTGCCAGCAGTCCGGGGCCCTCCTGGAATGAGCAGTTCTTC.